The next 14 T cell receptor beta chains were all read from a single sample in a study of blood T cell repertoires in COVID-19. Measured with immunoSEQ multiplex PCR; TCRdb has only the in-frame clones, and not every one. This repertoire shows hundreds of thousands of clones, 88% found once; its top ten account for just under 1%. Sequenced sample: PBMCs or T cells enriched from blood (not recorded which). The receptor set was obtained from a woman aged 25-40 years who had recovered from COVID-19.

The chain employs TRBV3-1 (or the pseudogene TRBV3-2) and TRBJ1-2, with a possible D match to TRBD1 (5 bases). Trimming cost V 1 base and J 2 bases, with 14 bases left between them. Germline V CDR1 and CDR2: LGHDT, YNNKEL (reference sequence). The CDR3 extends over 16 amino acids. The CDR3 region has the DNA TGTGCCAGCAGCCAAGGATTGGGGACTAAGAACTATGGCTACACCTTC. It is translated as CASSQGLGTKNYGYTF.

The chain joins TRBV9 to TRBJ2-1; the match to TRBD2 covers 11 bases. After removal of 1 base from V and 9 bases from J, the junction contained 9 bases not matched to a gene. Germline lookup yields CDR1 SGDLS and CDR2 YYNGEE. The CDR3 is 16 amino acids. The CDR3 coding sequence is TGTGCCAGCAGCGTATACCCCGGGACTAGCGGCCCTGAGCAGTTCTTC. It encodes CASSVYPGTSGPEQFF.

The chain employs TRBV5-1 and TRBJ1-1, with D unclear. CDR3 length equals 15 residues. CDR1 and CDR2 (germline): SGHRS, YFSETQ. Trimming took off 0 bases at V and 7 bases at J, with 16 bases between the two ends. As DNA, the CDR3 is TGCGCCAGCAGCTTGGTACAGCCCTCCGTCAGTGAAGCTTTCTTT. It encodes CASSLVQPSVSEAFF.

Written as DNA, the CDR3 is TGTGCCAGCAGGGACTGGCCGAACACTGAAGCTTTCTTT. Protein sequence: CASRDWPNTEAFF. V and J are TRBV6-5 and TRBJ1-1; unclear D gene. The CDR3 loop spans 13 amino acids. Between the trimmed V and J ends, which lost 6 bases and 1 base, there was a span of 9 bases. Germline V gives CDR1 MNHEY, CDR2 SVGAGI.

This chain uses TRBV19 with TRBJ1-2; D possibly corresponds to TRBD1 (5 bases). V was trimmed by 7 bases and J by 2 bases, leaving 14 bases between them. The CDR3 covers 14 residues. Germline CDR1 reads LNHDA; CDR2 reads SQIVND (reference sequence). The CDR3 region has the DNA TGTGCCAGTAATAGCCAGGGAATCAACTATGGCTACACCTTC. This encodes CASNSQGINYGYTF.

The J gene is TRBJ1-1, the V gene TRBV20-1; D is unresolved. Looked up from germline, CDR1 is DFQATT and CDR2 is SNEGSKA (reference sequence). Trimming shortened V by 5 bases and J by 3 bases, and 7 bases separated the two germline ends. This CDR3 spans 11 amino acids. The chain's CDR3 is CSAGRDTEAFF. The CDR3, as DNA: TGCAGTGCTGGGAGGGACACTGAAGCTTTCTTT.

The rearrangement links TRBV2 to TRBJ2-5; D might be TRBD2 (6 bases). V was cut by 3 bases and J by 5 bases, with 10 bases left in between. Germline CDR1 reads SNHLY; CDR2 reads FYNNEI. The CDR3 sequence is 13 residues long. The CDR3 DNA follows: TGTGCCAGCAGTGATGTCGGGAGTGAGACCCAGTACTTC. It is translated as CASSDVGSETQYF.

This clone was seen once. This chain connects TRBV2 to TRBJ2-7, with 7 bases identical to TRBD1. This CDR3 is 15 amino acids long. The trim removed 6 bases at V and 6 bases at J, leaving 14 bases unmatched. Germline CDR1 SNHLY, CDR2 FYNNEI. CDR3: CASSERGQLVSEQYF. The CDR3, as DNA: TGTGCCAGCAGCGAACGGGGACAGTTGGTCTCCGAGCAGTACTTC.

This CDR3 reads CAWGSGTNYEQYF. The CDR3 nucleotides are TGTGCCTGGGGAAGCGGGACCAACTACGAGCAGTACTTC. V and J are TRBV30 and TRBJ2-7, with TRBD2 identical over 7 bases. The CDR3 length is 13 residues. The J segment lost 3 bases and the V segment lost 5 bases, leaving 7 bases of the junction unmatched. Germline V gene data show CDR1 as GTSNPN and CDR2 as SVGIG (reference sequence).

CDR3 amino acids: CASSLEDGYEQYF. The CDR3, as DNA: TGTGCCAGCAGTTTGGAGGATGGCTACGAGCAGTACTTC. The rearrangement joins TRBV27 to TRBJ2-7, with a tentative D call TRBD2 (5 bases). Germline V gene sequence: CDR1 MNHEY, CDR2 SMNVEV (reference sequence). The CDR3 is made up of 13 amino acids. The V end was cut by 3 bases, the J end by 3 bases, with 9 bases between.

This chain uses TRBV29-1 with TRBJ2-1, with D possibly being TRBD2 (5 bases). CDR1 and CDR2 from the germline V gene are SQVTM and ANQGSEA. V lost 1 base, J lost 4 bases, and 23 bases lay in between. This CDR3 comprises 18 residues. CDR3 sequence reads: CSVEGVQFSGNKYNEQFF. CDR3 DNA: TGCAGCGTTGAAGGAGTCCAATTCTCGGGAAATAAGTACAATGAGCAGTTCTTC.

This clone was observed a single time. This sample includes further DNA sequences coding for the same CDR3. This chain uses TRBV18 with TRBJ1-2, with 10 bases that match TRBD1. The trim removed 0 bases at V and 2 bases at J, leaving 0 bases unmatched. The CDR3 runs to 15 residues. The germline V gene encodes CDR1 KGHSH and CDR2 LQKENI. The CDR3 region has the DNA TGTGCCAGCTCACCACCGGGACAGGGGAACTATGGCTACACCTTC. Its translation is CASSPPGQGNYGYTF.

This chain uses TRBV7-2 with TRBJ2-7; D is perhaps TRBD1 (5 bases). V gave up 4 bases and J gave up 4 bases, with 11 bases separating them. The CDR3 is made up of 13 amino acids. Germline CDR1 is SGHTA and CDR2 is FQGNSA. The CDR3 loop is CASSSTPGYEQYF. The CDR3 region has the DNA TGTGCCAGCAGCTCGACCCCAGGGTACGAGCAGTACTTC.

The rearrangement joins TRBV15 to TRBJ2-7; 8 bases fit TRBD2. The CDR3 has 19 residues. Losses at the gene ends were 3 bases for V and 3 bases for J; bases not matched to a gene: 19. Germline lookup yields CDR1 LNHNV and CDR2 YYDKDF (reference sequence). Here the CDR3 reads CATSRTRTSHPLGLYEQYF. The CDR3 DNA reads as TGTGCCACCAGCAGGACTAGGACTAGCCATCCGCTGGGACTCTACGAGCAGTACTTC.